Below are 15 T cell receptor beta chains sequenced from a single sample in a study of Ad26.COV2.S vaccination and SARS-CoV-2 variants. The repertoire was sequenced with immunoSEQ multiplex PCR; TCRdb's copy has only in-frame clones and lacks some. This table holds roughly 700,000 clones, about 90% found once. Documented treatment: over 15 received Ad26.COV2.S at low or high dose, single or two shots; roughly five received placebo; per-sample allocation not given. Sampling was done on day 63 after the first vaccine or placebo injection. The source was peripheral blood, collected in a trial of Ad26.COV2.S vaccine versus placebo. All receptors derive from a person aged 18-65 years who received the Ad26.COV2.S COVID-19 vaccine or a placebo.

The chain is built from TRBV12-3 or TRBV12-4 and TRBJ1-5; D ambiguous. The length of the CDR3 is 13 residues. The V end lost 3 bases, the J end lost 5 bases, and 8 bases lay between the germline ends. CDR3 sequence reads: CASSLRIHQPQHF. CDR3 nucleotides: TGTGCCAGCAGTTTGCGAATACATCAGCCCCAGCATTTT.

On this clone: At one of its ends the junction is not consistent with the germline gene, which may arise from a read error. The chain employs TRBV19 and TRBJ1-5, with 8 positions matching TRBD1. This CDR3 has 14 residues. Per germline, CDR1 LNHDA and CDR2 SQIVND (reference sequence). The CDR3 DNA sequence: TGTGCCAGTAGAATAGCAGGGGGCTTTCAGCCCCAGCATTTT. Translating it yields CASRIAGGFQPQHF.

J is TRBJ2-1 and V is TRBV5-1; 8 positions match TRBD2. The CDR3 has 15 residues. Trimming at V came to 7 bases and at J to 0 bases, leaving 6 bases not matched to a gene. Looked up from germline, CDR1 is SGHRS and CDR2 is YFSETQ. The CDR3 region is CASGREGSSYNEQFF. CDR3 nucleotide sequence: TGCGCCAGCGGCCGGGAGGGAAGCTCCTACAATGAGCAGTTCTTC.

The chain has TRBV30 and TRBJ2-5; the match to TRBD1 covers 7 bases. After removal of 8 bases from V and 2 bases from J, the junction contained 2 bases not matched to a gene. Germline CDR1 GTSNPN, CDR2 SVGIG (reference sequence). CDR3 length equals 11 residues. The CDR3 region is CALGQQETQYF. The CDR3 DNA is TGTGCCCTGGGACAGCAAGAGACCCAGTACTTC.

The chain joins TRBV27 to TRBJ2-2, with TRBD1 matching 7 bases. Germline CDR1 and CDR2: MNHEY and SMNVEV (reference sequence). V gave up 3 bases and J gave up 6 bases; unmatched junction bases: 7. The length of the CDR3 is 15 residues. DNA of the CDR3: TGTGCCAGCAGTTTCCAACCTCAGGGGGCCGGGGAGCTGTTTTTT. Translated, it gives CASSFQPQGAGELFF.

The chain is built from TRBV7-2 and TRBJ1-4; D may be TRBD1 (6 bases). Germline-derived CDR1 and CDR2 are SGHTA and FQGNSA. V shed 3 bases and J shed 8 bases, with 16 bases lying between them. CDR3 length equals 15 residues. As DNA, the CDR3 is TGTGCCAGCAGCTTGGGGGGGGGCGCACGGGAAAAACTGTTTTTT. Its translation is CASSLGGGAREKLFF.

The chain links TRBV5-6 to TRBJ1-2, with 7 nucleotides matching TRBD1. Germline-derived CDR1 and CDR2 are SGHDT and YYEEEE. V lost 3 bases and J lost 5; bases outside the gene matches: 13. This CDR3 spans 16 amino acids. As DNA, the CDR3 is TGTGCCAGCAGCTGGTCCGGGACAGTACTTTCATATGGCTACACCTTC. This codes for CASSWSGTVLSYGYTF.

This chain joins TRBV19 and TRBJ1-2; unclear D gene. Germline lookup yields CDR1 LNHDA and CDR2 SQIVND (reference sequence). CDR3 length: 15 residues. V gave up 6 bases and J gave up 0 bases, with 14 bases separating them. The CDR3 DNA reads as TGTGCCAGTAGGCCGGAGTGGGCAACTAACTATGGCTACACCTTC. This sequence encodes CASRPEWATNYGYTF.

The chain employs TRBV30 and TRBJ2-5; TRBD2 aligns across 10 bases. Trimming took 0 bases from V and 1 from J; bases not matched to a gene: 5. The CDR3 is made up of 16 amino acids. Germline V gene lookup returns CDR1 GTSNPN and CDR2 SVGIG (reference sequence). The CDR3 region is CAWSVGLAGGQETQYF. In DNA form, the CDR3 reads TGTGCCTGGAGTGTAGGATTAGCGGGGGGCCAAGAGACCCAGTACTTC.

The V and J genes are TRBV6-5 and TRBJ1-3; weak D call: TRBD1 (5 bases). The length of the CDR3 is 15 residues. Germline V gene lookup returns CDR1 MNHEY and CDR2 SVGAGI. V lost 0 bases and J 4 bases, leaving 10 bases between the germline ends. CDR3 nucleotide sequence: TGTGCCAGCAGTTACTCTCCAGGGTACGGAAACACCATATATTTT. Its translation: CASSYSPGYGNTIYF.

This clone occurred once. The chain recombines TRBV7-2 with TRBJ1-3; 8 bases agree with TRBD1. Trimming took 5 bases from V and 4 from J; bases not matched to a gene: 7. Germline V lookup: CDR1 SGHTA, CDR2 FQGNSA. The CDR3 totals 15 residues. The CDR3 loop reads CASSPRQGTGNTIYF. The CDR3 coding sequence is TGTGCCAGCAGCCCCCGACAGGGGACCGGAAACACCATATATTTT.

The V gene is TRBV19, the J gene TRBJ1-5; the D is unclear. The CDR3 totals 14 residues. CDR1 is LNHDA, CDR2 SQIVND, per germline (reference sequence). Trimming cost V 7 bases and J 0 bases, with 10 bases left between them. CDR3 coding DNA: TGTGCCAGTACGAAGGGATATAGCAATCAGCCCCAGCATTTT. Translated: CASTKGYSNQPQHF.

This sequence joins TRBV7-9 and TRBJ2-1, with TRBD1 matching over 7 bases. This CDR3 has 16 residues. V trimming: 0 bases; J trimming: 8 bases; junction bases outside the gene matches: 10. Germline CDR1 is SEHNR and CDR2 is FQNEAQ (reference sequence). The CDR3: CASSLAGQSYGDEQFF. CDR3 nucleotides: TGTGCCAGCAGCTTAGCGGGACAGTCGTATGGGGATGAGCAGTTCTTC. The variable domain in full, completed from reference TRBV7-9 and TRBJ2-1, reads DTGVSQNPRHKITKRGQNVTFRCDPISEHNRLYWYRQTLGQGPEFLTYFQNEAQLEKSRLLSDRFSAERPKGSFSTLEIQRTEQGDSAMYLCASSLAGQSYGDEQFFGPGTRLTVL.

The rearrangement links TRBV7-2 to TRBJ1-5; maybe TRBD1 (6 bases). The CDR3 has 15 residues. In germline, CDR1 is SGHTA, CDR2 FQGNSA. V lost 5 bases and J 6 bases, leaving 17 bases between the germline ends. The CDR3 DNA reads TGTGCCAGCAGCATACAACAGGGACGGGGTCAGCCCCAGCATTTT. Translated, it gives CASSIQQGRGQPQHF.

In its sample, this clone was seen once. This sequence joins TRBV5-1 and TRBJ1-1; D remains ambiguous. V shed 1 base and J shed 1 base, with 8 bases lying between them. Germline CDR1 and CDR2: SGHRS and YFSETQ. This CDR3 region has 14 residues. The CDR3 DNA follows: TGCGCCAGCAGCTTGCGGGCAGGGAACACTGAAGCTTTCTTT. It yields the protein CASSLRAGNTEAFF.